The rows below give T cell receptor beta chains drawn from one sample of a study of preoperative IRX-2 immunotherapy in early breast cancer. The data were produced by immunoSEQ multiplex PCR, yet TCRdb's version contains in-frame clones alone and is incomplete. Of around 40,000 clones in the sample, roughly 80% were seen once. The starting material was tumor tissue, obtained after IRX-2 immunotherapy. These receptors came from a human donor with breast cancer. The conserved cysteine and the conserved F or W are not part of the CDR3 here. Each record gives: clone size, J gene, V gene, CDR3 protein. Clone size is shown for a subset of rows, as once, few, many or a class of expanded clone.

clone size: once; J gene: TRBJ2-7; V gene: TRBV12-5; CDR3 protein: ASGPDRGEQY
clone size: -; J gene: TRBJ2-7; V gene: TRBV23-1; CDR3 protein: ASSHTVQGSLYEQY
clone size: -; J gene: TRBJ1-2; V gene: TRBV28; CDR3 protein: ASSPVRGDYGYT
clone size: -; J gene: TRBJ1-5; V gene: TRBV30; CDR3 protein: AWMDGSNQPQH
clone size: -; J gene: TRBJ2-1; V gene: TRBV7-8; CDR3 protein: ASSIGTASSYNEQF
clone size: -; J gene: TRBJ2-3; V gene: TRBV6-8; CDR3 protein: ASSYEGYEGTQY
clone size: -; J gene: TRBJ2-6; V gene: TRBV6-8; CDR3 protein: ASSGGPGANVLT
clone size: -; J gene: TRBJ2-7; V gene: TRBV12-1; CDR3 protein: ASSFPGGHEQY
clone size: -; J gene: TRBJ1-3; V gene: TRBV6-8; CDR3 protein: ASSQQGSYGNTIY
clone size: -; J gene: TRBJ2-7; V gene: TRBV19; CDR3 protein: ASSIAWDSYEQY